This note documents a single T cell receptor beta chain sequence. Its target is unknown. CDR1 is SEHNR and CDR2 is FQNEAQ in the germline V gene (reference sequence). Deletions cut 4 bases from V and 4 bases from J, with 20 bases between. CDR3 size: 17 residues. The data originate from a study of T cell repertoires in cytomegalovirus infection. Overall study: The study used recently identified HLA-C-restricted and well-studied HLA-B-restricted CMV epitopes. Indicated by public TCR beta signatures were CMV infection and matching HLA type. General study findings and limits: What dominated the ex vivo response were HLA-C-restricted CMV-specific TCR beta clonotypes.

From the reads, TCRdb called clonotypes with MiXCR, one entry per CDR3 protein. The data contain around 500,000 distinct CDR3 sequences, roughly 43% of them seen just once; the ten biggest clones take up around two fifths. This sequence joins TRBV7-9 and TRBJ2-1, with D perhaps TRBD2 (6 bases). This clonotype originated in a human donor in good health (CMV status not recorded). Some clones in this sample may be carry-over from other donors' samples. Sequenced here: cultured PBMCs, sampled from culture after CMV antigen stimulation. The CDR3 sequence: CASSSNLGGTIYNEQFF. The CDR3 DNA reads as TGTGCCAGCAGCTCCAACCTAGGAGGGACCATTTACAATGAGCAGTTCTTC.